This T cell receptor (beta chain) was documented in a study of naive CD8 T cells in extremely preterm neonates. Germline CDR1 MGHRA, CDR2 YSYEKL. There are 15 residues in the CDR3. Trimming cost V 1 base and J 7 bases; bases outside gene matches: 10. Deliveries were elective term cesareans at roughly 35-41 weeks, with no labor or membrane rupture. Clones were read by immunoSEQ multiplex PCR, and TCRdb kept only the in-frame ones, dropping some. The sample shows several thousand clones, under 99% of them seen only once. The sequence was obtained from a newborn in good health. Material: naive CD8+ T cells from cord blood. V usage is TRBV4-1 and J usage is TRBJ2-7; 7 nucleotides line up with TRBD2. This chain's CDR3 is CASSQGPAGLREQYF. In nucleotides, the CDR3 is TGCGCCAGCAGCCAAGGACCAGCGGGGCTCCGGGAGCAGTACTTC.